This T cell receptor (beta chain) came from a study of CD8 T cells in ankylosing spondylitis (dated by TCRdb to 2015 to 2018). Study-level background: To find TCR variants linked to disease, the study profiled T cell receptor beta repertoires in ankylosing spondylitis patients and healthy donors. Peripheral blood was sampled, and synovial fluid was also collected from ankylosing spondylitis patients. In total, the full study cohort was made up of 110 or so healthy donors and roughly 27 ankylosing spondylitis patients. Results the study describes overall, beyond this receptor: Some TCR beta motif variants had previously been reported in synovial fluid and blood of reactive arthritis patients, which suggested common disease-initiation mechanisms. Blood from ankylosing spondylitis patients appeared to be characterized by a TCR beta motif made up of under ten highly homologous amino acid variants. The disease-linked clones showed a CD8+ phenotype and occurred at relatively low frequencies in peripheral blood. According to the report, matched synovial fluid samples from ankylosing spondylitis patients were significantly enriched for the disease-linked clones.

TCRdb names Illumina HiSeq 2500 as the instrument used. TCR beta libraries were prepared by quantitative 5'-RACE with molecular barcodes. The paper's processing steps were these. Disease-linked TCR variants were identified with a new computational method built on a probabilistic model of VDJ rearrangement. Starting from the raw public reads, TCRdb applied fastp trimming at Q25, assembled clones with MiXCR and retained in-frame beta chains. Entries that share a CDR3 protein sequence are merged under the most common genes and DNA. Here the V and J calls rest on TCRdb's processing, not on the authors' analysis. The sample contains 120,000 or so distinct CDR3 sequences, approximately 13% of them found a single time. Of the sample, 2.5% to 3.5% is held by the ten largest clones. Clipping removes 11 bases from V and 0 bases from J, with 19 as the unmatched junction base count. The CDR1 and CDR2 encoded by the germline V gene (reference sequence) are MNHEY and SMNVEV. Measured from the cysteine to the phenylalanine, the CDR3 is 19 residues long. The read is trimmed to its CDR3 DNA, 57 bases read in frame from base 1.

Of note for this clonotype: It has no known antigen specificity. No clone much larger than this one lies a single base away; base qualities are absent.

The sample taken for sequencing was blood, either unsorted or a sorted T cell fraction (not recorded which). The chain was built from TRBV27 and TRBJ2-4; 10 bases in the middle match TRBD2. This receptor was identified in a female donor with ankylosing spondylitis or in good health (not recorded which). This receptor carries the CDR3 CALSLFPAGGHRAKNIQYF. The nucleotide sequence reads TGTGCCCTCAGTTTATTTCCAGCGGGGGGGCATCGAGCCAAAAACATTCAGTACTTC.